This T cell receptor (beta chain) originates from a study of beta chain features in type 1 diabetes. About the research overall: Patients looked much like healthy donors when it came to age, gender and cell yields.

Notes on this clone: The antigen is undetermined.

Since all of the isolated RNA was reverse transcribed, expressed TCRB transcripts were what got sequenced. Read counts averaged approximately 3.5 million for samples of naive, central memory and regulatory T cells. TCRdb's copy holds only in-frame clones and misses some; the assay was immunoSEQ multiplex PCR. Seen here are around 130,000 clones, about 15% observed once, and the top ten hold 2% to 3%. Sort purity for all populations was recorded as exceeding 98%. The V gene's germline CDR1 is SEHNR and CDR2 FQNEAQ (reference sequence). CDR3 length equals 14 residues. V lost 3 bases and J 2 bases, leaving 11 bases between the germline ends. Study conclusions and caveats: Shortening of TCRB CDR3s, moderate but significant, appeared in all four CD4+ subsets of Type 1 diabetes patients.

This rearrangement joins TRBV7-9 to TRBJ2-7; maybe TRBD2 (5 bases). This sequence originates from a man aged 25 to 40 with type 1 diabetes. The sample consisted of central memory CD4+ T cells from blood. This CDR3 reads CASSLGEWTYEQYF. CDR3 nucleotide sequence: TGTGCCAGCAGCTTGGGAGAGTGGACCTACGAGCAGTACTTC.